This T cell receptor beta chain is drawn from a study of blood T cell repertoires in COVID-19 (TCRdb year 2020). For context, the study as a whole: Samples covering the acute and convalescent phases of COVID-19 were provided by collaborators in the United States, Italy and Spain. The prospective study material was composed of cDNA or gDNA derived from T cells, B-cell-depleted T cells, or PBMCs. Subjects who had been exposed to COVID-19, were actively infected with it, or had recovered from it provided the deeply sampled blood TCRbeta repertoires that made up the dataset. The repertoires were released in a freely available public database intended as a resource for research on the immune response to SARS-CoV-2. Samples were obtained from the ongoing ImmuneRACE study (first 160 participants) and from about 1,300 subjects provided by 6 global collaborators. The sample metadata nearly always contained a de-identified subject ID, COVID-19 status, age in years and sex. Where available, HLA class I and class II types were taken from metadata supplied by the sample provider and were not determined by assay-based typing.

On this clone: Its antigen target is currently unknown. Base-call qualities are not available, and no considerably larger clone is one nucleotide away.

Study-wide conclusions, independent of this receptor: The amount of clinical and demographic metadata varied by source and participant and was provided uncurated.

The CDR3 has 13 amino acids, counting the end cysteine and phenylalanine. The CDR3 DNA has 39 bases and is translated from base 1. V loses 6 bases of germline sequence and J loses 5 bases, and the interval between the two ends is 10 bases. The germline V gene gives CDR1 as MDHEN and CDR2 as SYDVKM. The collaborating institutions used their own protocols to collect whole blood in K2EDTA tubes. For TCRbeta analysis, collaborator samples were shipped as frozen whole blood, as isolated PBMCs, or as DNA extracted from either sample type. The immunoSEQ Assay, a bias-controlled multiplex PCR, was used to amplify TCRbeta CDR3 regions from genomic DNA. Concerning the study's data processing: The number of nucleated cells in each sample was estimated by amplification of reference gene primers within the assay. Sequence reads were collapsed and filtered to measure the absolute abundance of every unique TCRbeta CDR3 rearrangement. For each sample, productive Simpson clonality was calculated as the square root of Simpson's diversity index across productive rearrangements. TCRdb carries this immuneACCESS record with in-frame sequences only. Its versions omit some clonotypes, under half of them owing to an unresolved V gene in the studies checked, with the rest unexplained. The V and J calls and clone size are taken from that table; D and trimming were inferred from the DNA. This sample gives 90,000 to 130,000 clones in total; approximately 78% of them show up just once. The ten largest clones capture less than 8% of the sample.

This sequence was found in a man between 65 and 79 years old with acute or convalescent COVID-19. The material sequenced was peripheral blood. The chain couples TRBV28 to TRBJ2-2; perhaps TRBD2 is the D gene, with 5 bases matching. The CDR3 protein: CASSILVTGELFF. The sequenced DNA is TGTGCCAGCAGCATACTAGTTACCGGGGAGCTGTTTTTT.